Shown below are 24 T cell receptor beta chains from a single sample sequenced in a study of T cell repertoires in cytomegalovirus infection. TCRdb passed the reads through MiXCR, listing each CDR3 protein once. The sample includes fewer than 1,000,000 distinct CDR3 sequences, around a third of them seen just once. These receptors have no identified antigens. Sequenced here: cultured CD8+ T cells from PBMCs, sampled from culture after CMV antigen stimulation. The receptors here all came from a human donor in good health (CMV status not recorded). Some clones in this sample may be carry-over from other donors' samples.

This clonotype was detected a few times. The CDR3 DNA follows: TGTGCCAGTAGTTTACTCTCGAGCGCTGAAGCTTTCTTT. Amino acids: CASSLLSSAEAFF. This chain connects TRBV19 to TRBJ1-1; no firm D call. The CDR3 is 13 residues long. The V end lost 5 bases, the J end lost 6 bases, and 13 bases lay between the germline ends. The V gene's germline CDR1 is LNHDA and CDR2 SQIVND (reference sequence).

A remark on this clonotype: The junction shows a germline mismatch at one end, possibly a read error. CDR3 coding DNA: TGTGCCAGCAGCTTGGGTCAGCAAGGCTGCACCTTC. It encodes CASSLGQQGCTF. This chain joins TRBV5-4 and TRBJ1-2; no definite D call. The CDR3 has 12 amino acids. Germline CDR1 reads SGHNT; CDR2 reads YYREEE (reference sequence).

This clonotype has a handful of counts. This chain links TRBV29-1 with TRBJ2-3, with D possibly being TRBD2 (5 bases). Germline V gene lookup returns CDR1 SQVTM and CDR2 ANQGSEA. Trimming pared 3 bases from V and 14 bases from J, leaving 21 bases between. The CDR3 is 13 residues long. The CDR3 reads CSVEPSGPLPPYF. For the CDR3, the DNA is TGCAGCGTTGAGCCCAGCGGTCCACTCCCGCCGTATTTT.

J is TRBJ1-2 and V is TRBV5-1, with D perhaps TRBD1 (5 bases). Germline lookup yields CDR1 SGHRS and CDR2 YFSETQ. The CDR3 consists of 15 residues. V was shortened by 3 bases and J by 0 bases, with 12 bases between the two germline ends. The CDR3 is CASSSWDRTNYGYTF. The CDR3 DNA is TGCGCCAGCAGCTCGTGGGACCGAACTAACTATGGCTACACCTTC. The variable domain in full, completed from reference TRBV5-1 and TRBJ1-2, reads KAGVTQTPRYLIKTRGQQVTLSCSPISGHRSVSWYQQTPGQGLQFLFEYFSETQRNKGNFPGRFSGRQFSNSRSEMNVSTLELGDSALYLCASSSWDRTNYGYTFGSGTRLTVV.

The CDR3 sequence is CASSQNVILGSLAGEQFF. CDR3 bases: TGTGCCAGCAGCCAAAACGTAATACTTGGGAGCCTAGCGGGGGAGCAGTTCTTC. The J gene is TRBJ2-1, the V gene TRBV9; 9 positions match TRBD2. Germline-derived CDR1 and CDR2 are SGDLS and YYNGEE. CDR3 length equals 18 residues. The V and J ends lost 4 bases and 10 bases, in that order; junction bases with no gene match: 21. Full variable domain (rest looked up from reference TRBV9 and TRBJ2-1): DSGVTQTPKHLITATGQRVTLRCSPRSGDLSVYWYQQSLDQGLQFLIQYYNGEERAKGNILERFSAQQFPDLHSELNLSSLELGDSALYFCASSQNVILGSLAGEQFFGPGTRLTVL.

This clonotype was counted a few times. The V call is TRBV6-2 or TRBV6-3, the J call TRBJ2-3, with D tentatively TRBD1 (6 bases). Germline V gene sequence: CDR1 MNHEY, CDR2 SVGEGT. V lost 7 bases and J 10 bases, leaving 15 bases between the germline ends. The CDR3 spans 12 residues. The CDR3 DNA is TGTGCCAGCACCCGAGGGGACACCGCGCAGTATTTT. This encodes CASTRGDTAQYF.

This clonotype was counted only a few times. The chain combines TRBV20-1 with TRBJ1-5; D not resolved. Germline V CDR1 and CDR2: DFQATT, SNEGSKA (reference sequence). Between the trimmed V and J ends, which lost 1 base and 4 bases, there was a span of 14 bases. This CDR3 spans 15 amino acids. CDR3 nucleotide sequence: TGCAGTGCTAGAGCGATCCGGGTTCCAAATCAGCCCCAGCATTTT. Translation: CSARAIRVPNQPQHF.

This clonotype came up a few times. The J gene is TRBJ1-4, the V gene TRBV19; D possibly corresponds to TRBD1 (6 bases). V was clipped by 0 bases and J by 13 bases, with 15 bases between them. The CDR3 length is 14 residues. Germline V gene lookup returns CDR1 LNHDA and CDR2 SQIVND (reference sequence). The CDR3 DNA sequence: TGTGCCAGTAGTATAGATCATCCGGGACATATACTGTTTTTT. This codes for CASSIDHPGHILFF.

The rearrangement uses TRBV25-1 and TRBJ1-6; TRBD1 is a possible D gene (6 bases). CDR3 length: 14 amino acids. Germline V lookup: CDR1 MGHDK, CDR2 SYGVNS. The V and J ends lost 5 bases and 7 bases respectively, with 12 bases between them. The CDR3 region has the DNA TGTGCCAGCAGTTACAGGGTGGTGAATTCACCCCTCCACTTT. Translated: CASSYRVVNSPLHF.

In DNA, the CDR3 is TGCAGCCCGGGACAGGGGAATTCACCCCTCCACTTT. Its protein is CSPGQGNSPLHF. This chain joins TRBV20-1 and TRBJ1-6; 10 bases are a match to TRBD1. CDR3 length equals 12 residues. The germline CDR1 and CDR2 sequences are DFQATT and SNEGSKA (reference sequence).

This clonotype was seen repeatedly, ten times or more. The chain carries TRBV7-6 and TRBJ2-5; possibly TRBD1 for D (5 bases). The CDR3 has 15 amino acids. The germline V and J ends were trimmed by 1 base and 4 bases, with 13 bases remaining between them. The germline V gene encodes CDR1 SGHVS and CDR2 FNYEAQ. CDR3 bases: TGTGCCAGCAGCTTAGGAGCAGGGATGGGAGAGACCCAGTACTTC. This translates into CASSLGAGMGETQYF.

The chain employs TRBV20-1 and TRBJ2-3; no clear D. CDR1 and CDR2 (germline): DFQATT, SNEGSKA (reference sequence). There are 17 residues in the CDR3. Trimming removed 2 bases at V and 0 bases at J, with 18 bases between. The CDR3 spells CSARYIPAETSTDTQYF. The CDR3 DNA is TGCAGTGCTAGATATATTCCGGCAGAGACTAGCACAGATACGCAGTATTTT.

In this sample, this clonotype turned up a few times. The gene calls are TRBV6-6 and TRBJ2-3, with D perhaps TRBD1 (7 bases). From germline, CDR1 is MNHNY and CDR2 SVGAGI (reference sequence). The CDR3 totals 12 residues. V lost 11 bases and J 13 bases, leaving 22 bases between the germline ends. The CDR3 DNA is TGTGCCCCCAGTTACCCAGGGGGGTATGAGTATTTT. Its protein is CAPSYPGGYEYF.

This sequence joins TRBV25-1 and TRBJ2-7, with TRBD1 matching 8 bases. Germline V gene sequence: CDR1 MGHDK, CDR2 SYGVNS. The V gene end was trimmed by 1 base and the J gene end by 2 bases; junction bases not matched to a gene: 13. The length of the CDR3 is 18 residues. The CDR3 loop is CASSEFLGDRTNTYEQYF. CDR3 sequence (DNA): TGTGCCAGCAGTGAATTTCTGGGGGACAGGACCAATACCTACGAGCAGTACTTC.

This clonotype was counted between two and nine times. The CDR3 DNA reads as TGCAGTGCTAGAGATATGAGGGCGGGTGAAGCTTTCTTT. This codes for CSARDMRAGEAFF. The chain carries TRBV20-1 and TRBJ1-1, with D uncertain. There are 13 residues in the CDR3. Germline CDR1 is DFQATT and CDR2 is SNEGSKA (reference sequence). V was clipped by 0 bases and J by 7 bases, with 12 bases between them.

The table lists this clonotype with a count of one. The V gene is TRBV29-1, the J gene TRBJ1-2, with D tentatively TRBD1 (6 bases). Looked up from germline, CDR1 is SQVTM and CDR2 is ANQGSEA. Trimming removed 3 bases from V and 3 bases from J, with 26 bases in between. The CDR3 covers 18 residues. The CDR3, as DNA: TGCAGCGTTGACCCGGGAAGATGGGAAACAGGGTCGTACTATGGCTACACCTTC. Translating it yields CSVDPGRWETGSYYGYTF.

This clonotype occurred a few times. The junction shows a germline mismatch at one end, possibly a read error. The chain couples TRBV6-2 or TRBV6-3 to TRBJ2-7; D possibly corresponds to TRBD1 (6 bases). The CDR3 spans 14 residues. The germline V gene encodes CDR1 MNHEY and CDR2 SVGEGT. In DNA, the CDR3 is TGTGCCAGCAGTACCCATAAAGGACAGAAACGCGTCGACTTC. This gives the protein CASSTHKGQKRVDF.

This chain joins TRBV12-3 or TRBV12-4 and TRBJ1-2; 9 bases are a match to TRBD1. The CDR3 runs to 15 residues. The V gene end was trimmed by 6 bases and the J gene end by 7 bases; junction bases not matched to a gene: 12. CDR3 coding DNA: TGTGCCAGCAGGGCTCAGGGACAGGGAATTTCTGGCTACACCTTC. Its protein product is CASRAQGQGISGYTF.

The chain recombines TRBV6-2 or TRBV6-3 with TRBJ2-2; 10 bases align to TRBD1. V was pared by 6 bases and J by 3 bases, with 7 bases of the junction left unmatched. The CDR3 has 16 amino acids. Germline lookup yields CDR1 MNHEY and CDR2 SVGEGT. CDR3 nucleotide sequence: TGTGCCAGCAGCTCCGGGACAGGGGTCTACACCGGGGAGCTGTTTTTT. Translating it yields CASSSGTGVYTGELFF.

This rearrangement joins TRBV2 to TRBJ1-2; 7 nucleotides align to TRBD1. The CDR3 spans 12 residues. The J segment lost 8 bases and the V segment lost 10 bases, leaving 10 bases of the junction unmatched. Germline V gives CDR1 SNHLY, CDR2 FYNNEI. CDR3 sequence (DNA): TGTGCCATGCCGGCTGGGACAGAAGGCTACACCTTC. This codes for CAMPAGTEGYTF.

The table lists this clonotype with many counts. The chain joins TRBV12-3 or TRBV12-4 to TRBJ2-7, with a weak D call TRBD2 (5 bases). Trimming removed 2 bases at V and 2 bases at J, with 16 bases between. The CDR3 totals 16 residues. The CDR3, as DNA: TGTGCCAGCAGTTTACCCGGGATCGAGGGAGCCTACGAGCAGTACTTC. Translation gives CASSLPGIEGAYEQYF.

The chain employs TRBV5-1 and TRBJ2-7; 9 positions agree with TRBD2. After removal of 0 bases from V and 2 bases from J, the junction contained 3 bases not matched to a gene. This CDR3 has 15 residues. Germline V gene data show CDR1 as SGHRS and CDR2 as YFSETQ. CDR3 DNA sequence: TGCGCCAGCAGCTTGGCGCTAGCGGGGACCTACGAGCAGTACTTC. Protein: CASSLALAGTYEQYF.

In DNA, the CDR3 is TGTGCCAGCAGTTACTCGAAAGACGGGGGGGGCAATGAGCAGTTCTTC. As protein: CASSYSKDGGGNEQFF. This chain uses TRBV6-5 with TRBJ2-1; TRBD2 agrees at 8 bases. Germline assignment: CDR1 MNHEY and CDR2 SVGAGI. The CDR3 runs to 16 residues. With V trimmed by 0 bases and J by 6 bases, 7 bases remained unmatched.

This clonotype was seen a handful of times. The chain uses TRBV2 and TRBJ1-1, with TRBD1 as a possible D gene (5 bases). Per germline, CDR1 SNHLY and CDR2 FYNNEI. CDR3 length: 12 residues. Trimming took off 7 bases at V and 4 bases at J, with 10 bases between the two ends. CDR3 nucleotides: TGTGCCAGCACGGGGGGGTTCACTGAAGCTTTCTTT. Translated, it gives CASTGGFTEAFF.